This T cell receptor beta chain emerged from a study of cytomegalovirus exposure and HLA in healthy donors. CDR3 length: 16 amino acids. V dropped 2 bases and J dropped 3 bases, with 14 bases sitting between them. The germline V gene has CDR1 SGHNT and CDR2 YENEEA. Notes on the study in general: The authors listed some 150 TCR beta chains as cytomegalovirus-associated.

PCR was performed using 60 Vbeta and 13 Jbeta primers. TCRdb's copy holds only in-frame clones and misses some; the assay was immunoSEQ multiplex PCR. Among about 130,000 clones listed, about 82% were seen once. Turning to this clone: Antigen unknown.

J is TRBJ2-1 and V is TRBV11-3, with TRBD1 as a possible D gene (6 bases). This clonotype was obtained from a boy younger than 18 in good health and CMV-seronegative. Material: PBMCs. As DNA, the CDR3 is TGTGCCAGCAGCTTATATGGCAGGGGAGACTACAATGAGCAGTTCTTC. This encodes CASSLYGRGDYNEQFF.